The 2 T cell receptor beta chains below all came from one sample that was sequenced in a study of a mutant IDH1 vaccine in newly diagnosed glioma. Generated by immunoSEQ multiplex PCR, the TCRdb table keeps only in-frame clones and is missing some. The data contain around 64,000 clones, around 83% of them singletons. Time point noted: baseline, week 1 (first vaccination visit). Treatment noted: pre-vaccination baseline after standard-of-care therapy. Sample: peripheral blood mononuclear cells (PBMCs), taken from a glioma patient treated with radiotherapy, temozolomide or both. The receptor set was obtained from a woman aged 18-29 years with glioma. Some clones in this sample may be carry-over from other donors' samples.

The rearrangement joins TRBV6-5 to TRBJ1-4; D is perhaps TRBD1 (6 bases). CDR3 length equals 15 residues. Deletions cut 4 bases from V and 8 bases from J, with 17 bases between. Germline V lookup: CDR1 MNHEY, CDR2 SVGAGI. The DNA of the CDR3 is TGTGCCAGCAGTTTCAACGGGGCCGGGACAGAAAAACTGTTTTTT. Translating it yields CASSFNGAGTEKLFF.

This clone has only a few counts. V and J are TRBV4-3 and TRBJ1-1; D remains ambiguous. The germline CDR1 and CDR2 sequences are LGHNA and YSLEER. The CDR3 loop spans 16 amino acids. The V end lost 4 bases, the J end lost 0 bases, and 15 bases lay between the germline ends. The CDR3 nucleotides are TGCGCCAGCAGCCTGAACAGTTGGGAGATGAACACTGAAGCTTTCTTT. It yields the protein CASSLNSWEMNTEAFF.